These T cell receptor beta chains were read from a single sample in a study of T cell changes during pregnancy in multiple sclerosis. The method was immunoSEQ multiplex PCR; TCRdb's version includes in-frame clones alone and lacks a portion of them. The data contain under 65,000 clones, approximately 92% of them singletons. Sequenced here: peripheral blood, sampled after pregnancy. Every receptor here comes from a female donor in good health, enrolled as a control in a pregnancy study. Both conserved end residues are part of each CDR3. The D gene is left open where the match is weak. A row's size may be missing; if present it is once, few, many or a size class.

clone_size j_call v_call d_call cdr3_aa cdr3_nt
. TRBJ1-5 TRBV5-1 . CASSLEGYDSQPQHF TGCGCCAGCAGCTTGGAAGGATACGACAGTCAGCCCCAGCATTTT
. TRBJ2-2 TRBV29-1 . CSVGTTGELFF TGCAGCGTTGGAACAACCGGGGAGCTGTTTTTT
. TRBJ1-2 TRBV2 . CASSGGGSGGYTF TGTGCCAGCAGTGGGGGGGGAAGTGGTGGCTACACCTTC
. TRBJ1-1 TRBV6-1 TRBD1 CASGGKQGEAFF TGTGCCAGTGGGGGAAAACAGGGGGAAGCTTTCTTT
. TRBJ1-6 TRBV4-3 . CASSQWDFNSPLHF TGCGCCAGCAGCCAATGGGACTTTAATTCACCCCTCCACTTT
. TRBJ2-7 TRBV2 . CASRKGTAPYEQYF TGTGCCAGCAGAAAGGGGACTGCCCCCTACGAGCAGTACTTC
. TRBJ2-1 TRBV10-2 TRBD2 CASSLAGSTINEQFF TGCGCCAGCAGCCTAGCGGGGTCCACGATCAATGAGCAGTTCTTC
. TRBJ1-3 TRBV20-1 . CSAMGGLIYF TGCAGTGCCATGGGGGGGCTCATATATTTT
. TRBJ2-1 TRBV10-2 . CASSGSGPGLYNEQFF TGCGCCAGCAGTGGAAGCGGACCCGGCCTATACAATGAGCAGTTCTTC
. TRBJ1-2 TRBV6-4 . CASSGPGGYTF TGTGCCAGCAGTGGACCGGGAGGCTACACCTTC
. TRBJ2-1 TRBV9 . CASSVVSRGEQFF TGTGCCAGCAGCGTAGTTTCCCGCGGGGAGCAGTTCTTC
. TRBJ2-7 TRBV4-1 TRBD2 CASSQGSSGAYEQYF TGCGCCAGCAGCCAAGGTTCTAGCGGGGCCTACGAGCAGTACTTC
. TRBJ2-6 TRBV7-9 . CASSSRQSSGANVLTF TGTGCCAGCAGCTCCCGACAGTCCTCTGGGGCCAACGTCCTGACTTTC
. TRBJ2-4 TRBV6-5 . CASSYSGTSGKNIQYF TGTGCCAGCAGTTACTCAGGGACCAGCGGGAAAAACATTCAGTACTTC
. TRBJ1-2 TRBV28 . CASSPHPRDREYYGYTF TGTGCCAGCAGTCCCCACCCCAGGGATCGGGAGTACTATGGCTACACCTTC
. TRBJ2-3 TRBV27 TRBD1 CASSSSGQGRKDTQYF TGTGCCAGCAGTTCCAGCGGACAGGGTCGTAAAGATACGCAGTATTTT
. TRBJ1-2 TRBV6-5 TRBD1 CASSSDRAVLYGYTF TGTGCCAGCAGTTCCGACAGGGCGGTATTATATGGCTACACCTTC
. TRBJ2-7 TRBV6-5 . CASSYRSSYEQYF TGTGCCAGCAGTTACAGGAGCTCCTACGAGCAGTACTTC
. TRBJ2-3 TRBV7-2 TRBD2 CASSRAGGSTDTQYF TGTGCCAGCAGCCGGGCGGGAGGTAGCACAGATACGCAGTATTTT
. TRBJ2-6 TRBV28 . CASSFPGNEANVLTF TGTGCCAGCAGTTTCCCGGGTAACGAGGCCAACGTCCTGACTTTC
. TRBJ2-2 TRBV29-1 . CSVEDQTVVGELFF TGCAGCGTTGAAGATCAAACAGTTGTCGGGGAGCTGTTTTTT
. TRBJ2-1 TRBV12-1 . CASSFARFPSGASDEQFF TGTGCCAGCAGCTTTGCGCGTTTCCCTAGCGGGGCGTCGGATGAGCAGTTCTTC
. TRBJ2-7 TRBV6-1 . CASSESLQVEQYF TGTGCCAGCAGTGAAAGCTTGCAGGTCGAGCAGTACTTC
. TRBJ2-3 TRBV5-4 TRBD2 CASSLRSGGASDTQYF TGTGCCAGCAGCTTACGTAGCGGGGGGGCCTCAGATACGCAGTATTTT
. TRBJ1-4 TRBV27 TRBD1 CASSPRTGGYEKLFF TGTGCCAGCAGTCCTAGGACAGGGGGTTATGAAAAACTGTTTTTT
. TRBJ1-1 TRBV5-1 . CASSLWGDRNTEAFF TGCGCCAGCAGCCTGTGGGGAGACCGGAACACTGAAGCTTTCTTT
once TRBJ2-7 TRBV28 TRBD2 CASSEITGGRYEQYF TGTGCCAGCAGTGAGATAACGGGAGGGCGGTACGAGCAGTACTTC
. TRBJ1-2 TRBV19 . CASSTSGHASSLDYGYTF TGTGCCAGTAGTACCTCGGGACACGCCTCGAGTCTCGACTATGGCTACACCTTC
. TRBJ1-5 TRBV30 TRBD1 CAWSVRAGGPRSNQPQHF TGTGCCTGGAGTGTAAGGGCAGGGGGCCCTAGGAGCAATCAGCCCCAGCATTTT
. TRBJ2-1 TRBV18 TRBD2 CASSPLSASGFNEQFF TGTGCCAGCTCACCGCTCTCGGCTAGCGGATTCAATGAGCAGTTCTTC
. TRBJ1-4 TRBV2 TRBD1 CASRFGTGNEKLFF TGTGCCAGCAGATTCGGGACAGGGAATGAAAAACTGTTTTTT
. TRBJ2-1 TRBV5-6 . CASSPTGYNEQFF TGTGCCAGCAGCCCGACAGGATACAATGAGCAGTTCTTC
. TRBJ2-7 TRBV5-1 TRBD1 CASSSTGLGEQYF TGCGCCAGCAGCTCGACAGGGCTTGGAGAGCAGTACTTC